This T cell receptor beta chain was profiled in a study of T cell responses to AZD1222 COVID-19 vaccine. About this clone: Antigen: not known.

Germline-derived CDR1 and CDR2 are SEHNR and FQNEAQ (reference sequence). The CDR3 contains 15 residues. V gave up 5 bases and J gave up 6 bases; unmatched junction bases: 10. Whole-study results and caveats: The breadth and depth of Spike-specific TCRs increased once two AZD1222 doses had been given.

Produced via immunoSEQ multiplex PCR; TCRdb's table is partial and in-frame only. The table has over 50,000 clones, 84% seen once. The V call is TRBV7-9, the J call TRBJ2-1, with 7 positions matching TRBD1. The source material was peripheral blood, sampled on day 0 of AZD1222 vaccination. The origin of this receptor is an adult in good health. The CDR3 region has the DNA TGTGCCAGCAGCGCCCAACCGGGACAGTTCAATGAGCAGTTCTTC. It yields the protein CASSAQPGQFNEQFF.